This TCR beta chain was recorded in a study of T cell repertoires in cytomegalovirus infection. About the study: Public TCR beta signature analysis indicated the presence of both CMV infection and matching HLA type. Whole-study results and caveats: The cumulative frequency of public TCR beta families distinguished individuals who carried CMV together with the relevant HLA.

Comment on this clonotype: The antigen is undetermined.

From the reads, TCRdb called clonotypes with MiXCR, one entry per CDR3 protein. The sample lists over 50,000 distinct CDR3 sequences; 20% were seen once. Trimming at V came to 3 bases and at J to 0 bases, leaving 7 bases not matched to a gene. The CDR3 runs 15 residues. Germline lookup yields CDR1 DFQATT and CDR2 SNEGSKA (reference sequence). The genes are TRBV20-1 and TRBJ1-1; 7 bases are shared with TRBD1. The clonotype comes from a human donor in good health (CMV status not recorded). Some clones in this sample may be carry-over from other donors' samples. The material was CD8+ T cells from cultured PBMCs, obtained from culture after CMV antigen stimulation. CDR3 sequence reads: CSASYYGTVNTEAFF. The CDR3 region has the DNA TGCAGTGCTAGTTACTACGGGACAGTGAACACTGAAGCTTTCTTT.